The next 8 T cell receptor beta chains were all read from a single sample in a study of control samples from healthy donors and cancer patients. Sequenced by immunoSEQ multiplex PCR; TCRdb stores in-frame clones only, minus some. The sample gives some 200,000 clones, 90% to 95% of which show up once; more than 1.3% is in the top ten. Material for sequencing was blood. All receptors come from a woman aged 30 to 39 in good health.

This clone was seen a single time. The chain employs TRBV19 and TRBJ1-2; tentative D call: TRBD1 (6 bases). This CDR3 comprises 13 residues. Trimming shortened V by 6 bases and J by 5 bases, and 13 bases separated the two germline ends. CDR1 and CDR2 (germline): LNHDA, SQIVND (reference sequence). As DNA, the CDR3 is TGTGCCAGTAGAGAGACAGGCCCATATGGCTACACCTTC. Translated, it gives CASRETGPYGYTF. The variable domain in full, completed from reference TRBV19 and TRBJ1-2, reads DGGITQSPKYLFRKEGQNVTLSCEQNLNHDAMYWYRQDPGQGLRLIYYSQIVNDFQKGDIAEGYSVSREKKESFPLTVTSAQKNPTAFYLCASRETGPYGYTFGSGTRLTVV.

As for this clone: The sample holds other DNA sequences that translate to the same CDR3. The V call is TRBV12-3 or TRBV12-4, the J call TRBJ1-2, with TRBD1 matching over 7 bases. This CDR3 has 13 amino acids. V was clipped by 2 bases and J by 3 bases; unmatched bases: 0. The CDR3 here is CASSLQGDYGYTF. The CDR3, as DNA: TGTGCCAGCAGTTTACAGGGGGACTATGGCTACACCTTC.

This rearrangement joins TRBV9 to TRBJ2-3; no clear D. The CDR3 contains 14 residues. Germline lookup yields CDR1 SGDLS and CDR2 YYNGEE. V was cut by 0 bases and J by 4 bases, with 9 bases left in between. This CDR3 reads CASSVDMVSDTQYF. The CDR3 DNA follows: TGTGCCAGCAGCGTAGACATGGTGTCAGATACGCAGTATTTT.

V gene TRBV6-6 combines with J gene TRBJ2-1; TRBD2 agrees at 11 bases. Trimming took 5 bases from V and 7 from J; bases not matched to a gene: 7. This CDR3 contains 15 residues. The germline gives CDR1 MNHNY, CDR2 SVGAGI (reference sequence). The CDR3 reads CASSKTSGEGNEQFF. CDR3 sequence (DNA): TGTGCCAGCAGTAAGACTAGCGGGGAAGGAAATGAGCAGTTCTTC.

The rearrangement uses TRBV19 and TRBJ1-1, with 7 positions matching TRBD1. Germline V CDR1 and CDR2: LNHDA, SQIVND (reference sequence). The CDR3 totals 14 residues. V lost 7 bases to trimming and J lost 1 base; unmatched junction nucleotides: 6. Written as DNA, the CDR3 is TGTGCCAGTACCCCTCGGACAGGGAACACTGAAGCTTTCTTT. It specifies CASTPRTGNTEAFF.

The V and J genes are TRBV9 and TRBJ2-3; TRBD2 might be the D (5 bases). The V gene lost 1 base and the J gene lost 6 bases, with 6 bases spanning the gap. The CDR3 extends over 12 amino acids. From germline, CDR1 is SGDLS and CDR2 YYNGEE. The CDR3 coding sequence is TGTGCCAGCAGCGTAACGGGGGATACGCAGTATTTT. Translating gives CASSVTGDTQYF.

In this sample, this clone turned up a few times. The chain couples TRBV7-9 to TRBJ2-2, with 8 bases lining up with TRBD1. The germline V gene encodes CDR1 SEHNR and CDR2 FQNEAQ (reference sequence). This CDR3 comprises 15 residues. Trimming removed 4 bases from V and 4 bases from J; junction bases left unmatched: 5. CDR3 nucleotide sequence: TGTGCCAGCAGCTCACCGGGACAGGTCACCGGGGAGCTGTTTTTT. Amino acid sequence: CASSSPGQVTGELFF. The full variable domain, rest sourced from reference TRBV7-9 and TRBJ2-2, is DTGVSQNPRHKITKRGQNVTFRCDPISEHNRLYWYRQTLGQGPEFLTYFQNEAQLEKSRLLSDRFSAERPKGSFSTLEIQRTEQGDSAMYLCASSSPGQVTGELFFGEGSRLTVL.

This sequence joins TRBV28 and TRBJ1-5, with D possibly TRBD1 on 5 matching bases. V gave up 3 bases and J gave up 6 bases, with 9 bases separating them. The CDR3 spans 13 residues. Per germline, CDR1 MDHEN and CDR2 SYDVKM. CDR3 in DNA: TGTGCCAGCAGTTTGGGAGGGACTCAGCCCCAGCATTTT. Translation: CASSLGGTQPQHF.